The T cell receptor beta chain under discussion was sequenced for a study of Graves' ophthalmopathy and Graves' hyperthyroidism. General observations from the study: Ophthalmopathy versus stable hyperthyroidism: 13-signature model gave just under 90% sensitivity, less than 83% specificity. Also, most clonotypes expanded in the thyroid above 0.001 frequency appeared in blood.

TCR beta CDR3 regions were amplified from RNA transcripts. In the first round, RT-PCR was carried out with HTBI primers, and a multiplex PCR formed the second round. One entry per CDR3 protein, called by TCRdb with MiXCR from the multiplex PCR reads. The sample has some 240,000 distinct CDR3 sequences; around 45% are singletons. V lost 0 bases and J lost 7, with 6 bases in between. The CDR3 consists of 12 residues. CDR1 is MGHRA and CDR2 is YSYEKL in the germline V gene. This clonotype was seen a handful of times. Its cognate antigen is unknown. Having ophthalmopathy, the donors showed moderate-to-severe activity, CAS ≥3 and NOSPECS ≥4, with disease lasting under 3 months.

The chain couples TRBV4-1 to TRBJ1-1; no reliable D call. The sequencing input was peripheral blood. This TCR derives from an adult man with Graves' ophthalmopathy. CDR3 sequence reads: CASSQDLIEAFF. Here the CDR3 DNA reads TGCGCCAGCAGCCAAGACCTTATTGAAGCTTTCTTT.